What follows are 18 T cell receptor beta chains derived from one specimen sequenced in a study of resident and recirculating memory T cells in vitiligo. Profiling relied on immunoSEQ multiplex PCR, and the TCRdb table lists in-frame clones only, not all of them. The sample shows more than 70,000 clones, 92% of them seen only once. Sequencing used blood. Every receptor here comes from a male donor with vitiligo.

The rearrangement uses TRBV6-6 and TRBJ1-5, with D hard to call. The CDR3 runs to 12 residues. With 9 bases removed from V and 3 bases from J, the gap between germline ends came to 9 bases. Germline loops: CDR1 MNHNY, CDR2 SVGAGI (reference sequence). CDR3 region: CASSAYNQPQHF. The CDR3 bases are TGTGCCAGTTCAGCGTACAATCAGCCCCAGCATTTT.

V and J are TRBV30 and TRBJ2-7; 7 bases are a match to TRBD1. V gave up 2 bases and J gave up 5 bases; unmatched junction bases: 9. The CDR3 extends over 14 amino acids. Germline V gives CDR1 GTSNPN, CDR2 SVGIG (reference sequence). The CDR3 DNA reads TGTGCCTGGAGTCTGACAGGGCGAGACCACGAGCAGTACTTC. Translating it yields CAWSLTGRDHEQYF. The whole variable domain, remainder taken from reference TRBV30 and TRBJ2-7, is SQTIHQWPATLVQPVGSPLSLECTVEGTSNPNLYWYRQAAGRGLQLLFYSVGIGQISSEVPQNLSASRPQDRQFILSSKKLLLSDSGFYLCAWSLTGRDHEQYFGPGTRLTVT.

The chain is built from TRBV6-1 and TRBJ1-4; D is unclear. Trimming cost V 6 bases and J 7 bases, with 18 bases left between them. Germline loops: CDR1 MNHNS, CDR2 SASEGT. The CDR3 loop spans 15 amino acids. The CDR3 nucleotides read TGTGCCAGCAGGAAGACACATAACTTCGGTGAAAAACTGTTTTTT. Its protein is CASRKTHNFGEKLFF.

This chain links TRBV28 with TRBJ1-1; 8 bases line up with TRBD1. Trimming at V came to 7 bases and at J to 1 base, leaving 8 bases not matched to a gene. CDR3 length: 15 residues. Germline V lookup: CDR1 MDHEN, CDR2 SYDVKM. The CDR3 is CASKLRGQANTEAFF. CDR3 in DNA: TGTGCCAGCAAGCTCCGGGGACAGGCGAACACTGAAGCTTTCTTT.

V gene TRBV5-1 combines with J gene TRBJ2-3, with 12 nucleotides matching TRBD2. Germline CDR1 SGHRS, CDR2 YFSETQ. CDR3 length: 15 residues. V lost 5 bases and J lost 4; bases outside the gene matches: 5. CDR3 bases: TGCGCCAGCAGGGCTAGCGGGAGGGCGTCAGATACGCAGTATTTT. It translates to CASRASGRASDTQYF.

The chain links TRBV5-1 to TRBJ1-2, with a possible D match to TRBD1 (5 bases). The CDR3 totals 14 residues. Trimming removed 1 base from V and 2 bases from J, with 9 bases in between. Germline lookup yields CDR1 SGHRS and CDR2 YFSETQ. This chain's CDR3 is CASSLQGANYGYTF. Here the CDR3 DNA reads TGCGCCAGCAGCTTGCAGGGTGCGAACTATGGCTACACCTTC.

For the CDR3, the DNA is TGCGCCAGCAGCCAACCAGCTAGCGGGGCCAATGAGCAGTTCTTC. Translating gives CASSQPASGANEQFF. This chain joins TRBV4-1 and TRBJ2-1; 9 nucleotides line up with TRBD2. The CDR3 runs 15 residues. From germline, CDR1 is MGHRA and CDR2 YSYEKL. V was pared by 2 bases and J by 6 bases, with 5 bases of the junction left unmatched.

The chain carries TRBV27 and TRBJ2-5; no firm D call. Trimming pared 0 bases from V and 4 bases from J, leaving 3 bases between. CDR1 and CDR2 from the germline V gene are MNHEY and SMNVEV (reference sequence). The CDR3 contains 12 residues. CDR3 DNA sequence: TGTGCCAGCAGTTTATCCGGAGAGACCCAGTACTTC. It encodes CASSLSGETQYF.

This clone is a singleton in its sample. The rearrangement links TRBV30 to TRBJ2-2, with 8 bases fitting TRBD2. V shed 6 bases, J shed 7 bases, and the junction held 16 bases outside the gene matches. The CDR3 sequence is 16 residues long. In germline, CDR1 is GTSNPN, CDR2 SVGIG (reference sequence). The chain's CDR3 is CACSGLREREYGELFF. The CDR3 DNA sequence: TGTGCCTGCTCGGGACTCCGCGAGCGGGAGTACGGGGAGCTGTTTTTT.

The table lists this clone with many counts. The CDR3: CASSYQGIGSYNEQFF. For the CDR3, the DNA is TGTGCCAGCAGTTACCAGGGGATAGGCTCCTACAATGAGCAGTTCTTC. The chain joins TRBV6-6 to TRBJ2-1; D is possibly TRBD1 (6 bases). Germline CDR1 is MNHNY and CDR2 is SVGAGI (reference sequence). The CDR3 loop spans 16 amino acids. V lost 2 bases to trimming and J lost 0 bases, with 11 bases between them.

The chain uses TRBV9 and TRBJ2-6; D remains unclear. Trimming took off 0 bases at V and 0 bases at J, with 13 bases between the two ends. CDR3 size: 18 residues. CDR1 is SGDLS, CDR2 YYNGEE, per germline. The CDR3 DNA reads TGTGCCAGCAGCGTAGGAGTTACCCTCCCCTCTGGGGCCAACGTCCTGACTTTC. This codes for CASSVGVTLPSGANVLTF.

This chain connects TRBV5-8 to TRBJ2-6; D unclear. This CDR3 has 17 residues. V was trimmed by 2 bases and J by 0 bases, leaving 12 bases between them. Germline-derived CDR1 and CDR2 are SGHTS and YDEGEE. CDR3 in DNA: TGTGCCAGCAGCTTCTTCGAGTCGTACTCTGGGGCCAACGTCCTGACTTTC. It encodes CASSFFESYSGANVLTF.

The table lists this clone with a few counts. The rearrangement links TRBV7-9 to TRBJ1-5; no definite D call. Trimming cost V 1 base and J 4 bases, with 2 bases left between them. This CDR3 comprises 12 residues. Germline V CDR1 and CDR2: SEHNR, FQNEAQ (reference sequence). DNA for the CDR3: TGTGCCAGCAGCTTAGTAAATCAGCCCCAGCATTTT. Translation: CASSLVNQPQHF.

V gene TRBV18 combines with J gene TRBJ2-2; 8 bases are shared with TRBD1. The trim removed 3 bases at V and 5 bases at J, leaving 11 bases unmatched. This CDR3 has 17 amino acids. Germline CDR1 reads KGHSH; CDR2 reads LQKENI. In DNA form, the CDR3 reads TGTGCCAGCTCACCCCTTGCCAGGGGGCTAGTTACCGGGGAGCTGTTTTTT. This gives the protein CASSPLARGLVTGELFF.

The V call is TRBV4-1, the J call TRBJ1-4; possible D gene TRBD1, 5 bases. Germline lookup yields CDR1 MGHRA and CDR2 YSYEKL. CDR3 length: 15 residues. V lost 1 base and J lost 2, with 8 bases in between. This chain's CDR3 is CASSQARGTNEKLFF. For the CDR3, the DNA is TGCGCCAGCAGCCAAGCCCGGGGGACTAATGAAAAACTGTTTTTT.

The V call is TRBV27, the J call TRBJ1-3, with D hard to call. There are 16 residues in the CDR3. CDR1 and CDR2 from the germline V gene are MNHEY and SMNVEV (reference sequence). The V end lost 10 bases, the J end lost 4 bases, and 23 bases lay between the germline ends. CDR3 DNA: TGTGCCACCTCCCCGACACCAAGGTCCTCCGGAAACACCATATATTTT. It yields the protein CATSPTPRSSGNTIYF.

This clone has more than one count but fewer than ten. V is TRBV28 and J is TRBJ2-7; 10 positions match TRBD1. V was clipped by 6 bases and J by 2 bases; unmatched bases: 4. The CDR3 contains 14 residues. The germline V gene has CDR1 MDHEN and CDR2 SYDVKM. The CDR3 spells CASRRDRGPYEQYF. The CDR3 bases are TGTGCCAGCAGGAGGGACAGGGGTCCCTACGAGCAGTACTTC.

This chain connects TRBV5-1 to TRBJ2-6; D call uncertain. CDR3 length: 15 amino acids. Germline assignment: CDR1 SGHRS and CDR2 YFSETQ. V gave up 4 bases and J gave up 1 base, with 9 bases separating them. CDR3 sequence (DNA): TGCGCCAGCAGCCAAGGCGGATCTGGGGCCAACGTCCTGACTTTC. It encodes CASSQGGSGANVLTF.